The present T cell receptor (beta chain) was sequenced within a study of blood T cell repertoires in COVID-19. Study-wide background: Sites in the United States, Italy and Spain provided acute and convalescent COVID-19 samples. T cells, B-cell-depleted T cells, or PBMCs supplied cDNA or gDNA.

V lost 3 bases to trimming and J lost 8 bases, with 8 bases between them. Looked up from germline, CDR1 is MNHNS and CDR2 is SASEGT. The CDR3 consists of 11 residues. Some clones are missing from TCRdb's copy, which holds only in-frame ones; the method was immunoSEQ multiplex PCR. The table has fewer than 200,000 clones, more than 75% seen once. The chain couples TRBV6-1 to TRBJ2-7, with D possibly being TRBD1 (5 bases). The clonotype originates from a man aged 35 to 55 with active or convalescent COVID-19. Input material: peripheral blood. CDR3 sequence (DNA): TGTGCCAGCAGTGATTCAGGGAAGCAGTACTTC. It encodes CASSDSGKQYF.